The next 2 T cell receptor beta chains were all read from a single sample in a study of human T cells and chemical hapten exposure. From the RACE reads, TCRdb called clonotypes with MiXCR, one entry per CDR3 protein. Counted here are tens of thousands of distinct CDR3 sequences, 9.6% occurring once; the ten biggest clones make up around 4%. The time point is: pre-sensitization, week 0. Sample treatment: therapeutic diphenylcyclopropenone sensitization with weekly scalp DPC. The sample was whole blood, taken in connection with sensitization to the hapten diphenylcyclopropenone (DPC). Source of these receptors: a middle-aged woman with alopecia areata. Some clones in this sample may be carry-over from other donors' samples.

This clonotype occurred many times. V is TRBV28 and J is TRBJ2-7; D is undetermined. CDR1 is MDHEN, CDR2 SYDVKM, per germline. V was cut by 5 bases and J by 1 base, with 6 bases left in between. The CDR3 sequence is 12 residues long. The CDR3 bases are TGTGCCAGCAGTAGTAGGTCCTACGAGCAGTACTTC. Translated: CASSSRSYEQYF.

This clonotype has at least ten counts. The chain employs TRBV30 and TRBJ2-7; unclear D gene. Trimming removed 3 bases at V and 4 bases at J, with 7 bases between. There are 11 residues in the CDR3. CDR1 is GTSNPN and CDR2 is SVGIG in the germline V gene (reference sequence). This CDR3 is CAWSVGYEQYF. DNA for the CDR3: TGTGCCTGGAGCGTCGGTTACGAGCAGTACTTC.